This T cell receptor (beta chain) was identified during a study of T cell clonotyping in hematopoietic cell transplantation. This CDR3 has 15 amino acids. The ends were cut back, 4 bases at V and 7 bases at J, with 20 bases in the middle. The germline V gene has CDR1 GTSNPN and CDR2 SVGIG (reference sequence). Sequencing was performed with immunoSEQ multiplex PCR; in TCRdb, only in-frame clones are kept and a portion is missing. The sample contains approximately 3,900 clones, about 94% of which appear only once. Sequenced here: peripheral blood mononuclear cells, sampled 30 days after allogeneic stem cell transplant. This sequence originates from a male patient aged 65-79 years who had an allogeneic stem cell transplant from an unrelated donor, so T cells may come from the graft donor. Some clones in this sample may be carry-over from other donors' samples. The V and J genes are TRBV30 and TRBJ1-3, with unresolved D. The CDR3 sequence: CAWNRMATVGNTIYF. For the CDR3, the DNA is TGTGCCTGGAATCGTATGGCTACCGTGGGGAACACCATATATTTT.